The clone carrying this T cell receptor (beta chain) appeared many times. The antigen remains undetermined. 5'RACE with constant-segment primers yielded barcoded, UMI-tagged TCR alpha and TCR beta cDNA libraries. TCRdb itself ran the 5' RACE reads through MiXCR, one entry per CDR3 protein. Among about 170,000 distinct CDR3 sequences listed, 10% to 15% were seen once. This record comes from a study of T-cell memory formation after mild COVID-19. Per germline, CDR1 LGHNA and CDR2 YSLEER. The CDR3 totals 13 residues. V dropped 3 bases and J dropped 9; count of bases not matched to a gene: 3. Study observations and caveats: Day 37-peaking second-wave clones had unconfirmed SARS-CoV-2 specificity.

This sequence was found in a man between 18 and 35 years old who had mild COVID-19 (a few samples of this study predate the infection). Cell type and time point are not known. Sequencing was carried out using PBMCs or a T cell subset sorted from them (not recorded which). The chain couples TRBV4-3 to TRBJ2-1; 9 nucleotides align to TRBD2. CDR3 amino acids: CASSHAGGREQFF. The CDR3 bases are TGCGCCAGCAGCCATGCGGGGGGGCGTGAGCAGTTCTTC.